This TCR beta chain was documented in a study of blood T cell repertoires in COVID-19. Study-wide background: The analysed material was cDNA or gDNA that came from T cells, B-cell-depleted T cells, or PBMCs.

TCRdb's copy holds only in-frame clones and misses some; the assay was immunoSEQ multiplex PCR. The sample has some 150,000 clones, over 80% seen once. The CDR3 has 16 residues. The J segment lost 7 bases and the V segment lost 1 base, leaving 13 bases of the junction unmatched. Germline CDR1 is SGHRS and CDR2 is YFSETQ. This chain links TRBV5-1 with TRBJ1-2, with TRBD1 matching 7 bases. The TCR sequence derives from a middle-aged man with active COVID-19. Specimen: peripheral blood. CDR3 loop: CASSLTWDSPIGGYTF. CDR3 DNA: TGCGCCAGCAGCTTGACCTGGGACAGCCCTATCGGTGGCTACACCTTC.